This TCR beta chain is from a study of T cell responses to AZD1222 COVID-19 vaccine. Study-wide context: It was second doses at about 4 or about 12 weeks that were pooled.

This CDR3 is built from 14 residues. The V gene lost 7 bases and the J gene lost 2 bases, with 13 bases spanning the gap. The germline V gene encodes CDR1 SNHLY and CDR2 FYNNEI. Measured with immunoSEQ multiplex PCR; TCRdb has only the in-frame clones, and not every one. The sample shows 120,000 or so clones, roughly nine tenths of them seen only once. The sample in question was peripheral blood, obtained on day 0 of AZD1222 vaccination. The chain has TRBV2 and TRBJ2-3; tentative D call: TRBD1 (5 bases). The receptor's source is an adult in good health. The CDR3 DNA reads as TGTGCCAGCACACAGGTCCGTCTCACAGATACGCAGTATTTT. Protein: CASTQVRLTDTQYF.